The 10 T cell receptor beta chains reported below all come from one sample, sequenced in a study of a mutant IDH1 vaccine in newly diagnosed glioma. Time point meaning: baseline, week 1 (first vaccination visit). Noted treatment: pre-vaccination baseline after standard-of-care therapy. Profiled with immunoSEQ multiplex PCR; TCRdb holds only in-frame clones, not every one. The data contain about 33,000 clones, 75% to 90% of them singletons. Here the sequenced sample was PBMCs, taken from a glioma patient treated with radiotherapy, temozolomide or both. These receptors all stem from a middle-aged woman with glioma.

The V and J genes are TRBV9 and TRBJ1-2; no definite D call. The ends were cut back, 1 base at V and 5 bases at J, with 9 bases in the middle. This CDR3 is built from 13 residues. Germline CDR1 SGDLS, CDR2 YYNGEE. As DNA, the CDR3 is TGTGCCAGCAGCGTATTAAGTGGGTATGGCTACACCTTC. Translation: CASSVLSGYGYTF.

The rearrangement uses TRBV10-3 and TRBJ2-7; 7 bases match TRBD2. V was clipped by 2 bases and J by 1 base; unmatched bases: 8. CDR1 and CDR2 (germline): ENHRY, SYGVKD. This CDR3 region has 16 residues. CDR3 DNA: TGTGCCATCAGTGAGGGGGGGGACCCTTCTTCCTACGAGCAGTACTTC. It yields the protein CAISEGGDPSSYEQYF.

V and J are TRBV2 and TRBJ1-1; perhaps TRBD1 as D (5 bases). V lost 6 bases and J lost 6, with 17 bases in between. Germline V CDR1 and CDR2: SNHLY, FYNNEI. CDR3 length: 14 residues. The CDR3 coding sequence is TGTGCCAGCAGGCCCGAGTCACGGGGGTCTGAAGCTTTCTTT. Translating it yields CASRPESRGSEAFF.

V gene TRBV2 combines with J gene TRBJ2-7; TRBD1 aligns across 10 bases. Germline assignment: CDR1 SNHLY and CDR2 FYNNEI. The CDR3 consists of 15 residues. V trimming: 7 bases; J trimming: 7 bases; junction bases outside the gene matches: 13. The CDR3 reads CASITGTGVSWEQYF. CDR3 coding DNA: TGTGCCAGCATTACCGGGACAGGGGTCTCGTGGGAGCAGTACTTC.

The chain recombines TRBV4-2 with TRBJ2-1; TRBD2 agrees at 9 bases. V dropped 3 bases and J dropped 0; count of bases not matched to a gene: 6. Germline V lookup: CDR1 LGHNA, CDR2 YNFKEQ. This CDR3 is built from 17 residues. The CDR3: CASSQQAGGLSYNEQFF. CDR3 nucleotide sequence: TGTGCCAGCAGCCAGCAAGCGGGGGGCCTCTCCTACAATGAGCAGTTCTTC.

The chain employs TRBV7-9 and TRBJ1-2, with D possibly matching TRBD1 (5 bases). CDR1 is SEHNR, CDR2 FQNEAQ, per germline (reference sequence). The CDR3 spans 12 residues. Trimming stripped 4 bases from V and 8 bases from J, with 11 bases between. The CDR3 DNA is TGTGCCAGCAGCTACGACAGAGAGGGCTACACCTTC. It yields the protein CASSYDREGYTF.

The gene calls are TRBV2 and TRBJ2-5; TRBD2 agrees at 10 bases. Germline trimming cut 8 bases from V and 7 bases from J; bases unmatched to any gene: 7. CDR1 is SNHLY, CDR2 FYNNEI, per germline. The CDR3 runs 13 residues. Here the CDR3 DNA reads TGTGCCAGCTTTAGCGGGGGGCCAGGGACCCAGTACTTC. It specifies CASFSGGPGTQYF.

This clone has a handful of counts. The V call is TRBV9, the J call TRBJ1-4; D perhaps matches TRBD1 (6 bases). V shed 0 bases and J shed 13 bases, with 13 bases lying between them. The germline V gene has CDR1 SGDLS and CDR2 YYNGEE. The CDR3 covers 13 residues. CDR3 coding DNA: TGTGCCAGCAGCGTAGGCACAGGGATGCGACTGTTTTTT. This sequence encodes CASSVGTGMRLFF.

In DNA, the CDR3 is TGTGCCAGCAGCGGGGGGGACACCGGGGAGCTGTTTTTT. This translates into CASSGGDTGELFF. The V call is TRBV6-4, the J call TRBJ2-2, with 8 bases aligning to TRBD2. The trim removed 6 bases at V and 3 bases at J, leaving 0 bases unmatched. The CDR3 is 13 residues long. Germline CDR1 reads MRHNA; CDR2 reads SNTAGT.

The chain uses TRBV6-6 and TRBJ2-7; TRBD1 is a possible D gene (6 bases). V was cut by 4 bases and J by 0 bases, with 16 bases left in between. The germline gives CDR1 MNHNY, CDR2 SVGAGI (reference sequence). The CDR3 has 16 amino acids. CDR3: CASSSSGRGLSYEQYF. The CDR3 DNA sequence: TGTGCCAGCAGTTCCTCCGGCAGGGGCCTCTCCTACGAGCAGTACTTC.